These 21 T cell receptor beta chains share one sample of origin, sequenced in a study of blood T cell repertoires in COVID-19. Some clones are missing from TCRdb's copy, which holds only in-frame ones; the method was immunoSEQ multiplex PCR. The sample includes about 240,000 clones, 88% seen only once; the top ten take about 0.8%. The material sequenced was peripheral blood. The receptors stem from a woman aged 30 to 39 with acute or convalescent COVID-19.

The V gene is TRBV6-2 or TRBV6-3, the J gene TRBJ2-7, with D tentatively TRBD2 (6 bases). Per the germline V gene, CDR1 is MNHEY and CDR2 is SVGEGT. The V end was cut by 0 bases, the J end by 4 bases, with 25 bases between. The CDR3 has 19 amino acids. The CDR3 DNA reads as TGTGCCAGCAGTTACTCGAGCATAGCGGCTATAACCACGGGATACGAGCAGTACTTC. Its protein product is CASSYSSIAAITTGYEQYF.

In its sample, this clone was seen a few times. The CDR3 DNA is TGTGCCAGCAGCCAGGGGGCCACCTACGAGCAGTACTTC. It specifies CASSQGATYEQYF. The chain recombines TRBV2 with TRBJ2-7, with 8 bases that match TRBD1. CDR1 SNHLY and CDR2 FYNNEI come from the germline V gene. V dropped 6 bases and J dropped 2; count of bases not matched to a gene: 3. The CDR3 spans 13 residues.

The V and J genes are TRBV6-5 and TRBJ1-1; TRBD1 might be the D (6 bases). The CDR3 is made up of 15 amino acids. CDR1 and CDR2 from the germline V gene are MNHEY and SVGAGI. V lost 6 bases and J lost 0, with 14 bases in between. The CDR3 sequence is CASRRDTYLNTEAFF. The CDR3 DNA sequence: TGTGCCAGCAGGAGGGACACCTATTTGAACACTGAAGCTTTCTTT.

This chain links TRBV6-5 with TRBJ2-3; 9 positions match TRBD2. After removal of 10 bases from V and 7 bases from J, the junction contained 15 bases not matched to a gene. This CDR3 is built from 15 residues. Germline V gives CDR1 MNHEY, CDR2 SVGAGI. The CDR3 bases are TGTGCCACCACCCCTAGAGGAAGCGGGAGGTATACGCAGTATTTT. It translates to CATTPRGSGRYTQYF.

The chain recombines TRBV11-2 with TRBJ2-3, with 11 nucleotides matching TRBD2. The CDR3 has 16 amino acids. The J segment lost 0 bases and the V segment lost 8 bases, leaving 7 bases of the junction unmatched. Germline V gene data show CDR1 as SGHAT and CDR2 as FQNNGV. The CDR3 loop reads CASGGGLAGSTDTQYF. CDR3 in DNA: TGTGCCAGCGGAGGAGGACTAGCGGGTAGCACAGATACGCAGTATTTT.

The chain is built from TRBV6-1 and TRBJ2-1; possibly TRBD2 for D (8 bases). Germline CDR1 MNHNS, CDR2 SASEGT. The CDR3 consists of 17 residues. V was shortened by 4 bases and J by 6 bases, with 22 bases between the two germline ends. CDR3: CASSGQGHTGGINEQFF. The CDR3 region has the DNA TGTGCCAGCAGTGGACAGGGCCATACGGGGGGGATCAATGAGCAGTTCTTC.

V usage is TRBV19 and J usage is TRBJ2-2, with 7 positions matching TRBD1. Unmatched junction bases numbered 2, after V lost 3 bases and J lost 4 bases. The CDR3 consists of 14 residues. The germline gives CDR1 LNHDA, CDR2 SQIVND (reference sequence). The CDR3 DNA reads TGTGCCAGTAGTATTAGGGGGCGCACCGGGGAGCTGTTTTTT. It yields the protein CASSIRGRTGELFF.

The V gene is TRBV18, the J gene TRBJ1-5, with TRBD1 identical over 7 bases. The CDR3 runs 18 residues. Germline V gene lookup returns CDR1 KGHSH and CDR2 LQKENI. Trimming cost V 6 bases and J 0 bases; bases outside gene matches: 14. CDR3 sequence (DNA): TGTGCCAGCTCGCGTACCGGGACAGAGTTACATAGCAATCAGCCCCAGCATTTT. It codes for CASSRTGTELHSNQPQHF.

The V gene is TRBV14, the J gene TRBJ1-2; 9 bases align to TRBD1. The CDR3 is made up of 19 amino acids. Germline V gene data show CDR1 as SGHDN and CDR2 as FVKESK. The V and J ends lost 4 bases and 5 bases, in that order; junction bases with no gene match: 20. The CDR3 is CASSPALILVSTGGYGYTF. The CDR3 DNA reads TGTGCCAGCAGCCCCGCCTTAATTCTTGTTTCGACAGGGGGATATGGCTACACCTTC.

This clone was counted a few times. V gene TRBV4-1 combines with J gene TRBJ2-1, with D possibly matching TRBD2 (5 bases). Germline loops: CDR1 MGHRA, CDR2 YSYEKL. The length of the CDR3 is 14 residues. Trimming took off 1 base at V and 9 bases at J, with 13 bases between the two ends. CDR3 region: CASSQAPLATEQFF. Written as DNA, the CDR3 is TGCGCCAGCAGCCAAGCGCCCCTAGCCACTGAGCAGTTCTTC.

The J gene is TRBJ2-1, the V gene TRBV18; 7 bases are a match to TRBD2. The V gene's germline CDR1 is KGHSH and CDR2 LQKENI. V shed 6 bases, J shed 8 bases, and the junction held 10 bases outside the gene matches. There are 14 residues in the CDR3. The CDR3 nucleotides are TGTGCCAGCTCCCGGACTAGTGAGGGCGATGAGCAGTTCTTC. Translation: CASSRTSEGDEQFF.

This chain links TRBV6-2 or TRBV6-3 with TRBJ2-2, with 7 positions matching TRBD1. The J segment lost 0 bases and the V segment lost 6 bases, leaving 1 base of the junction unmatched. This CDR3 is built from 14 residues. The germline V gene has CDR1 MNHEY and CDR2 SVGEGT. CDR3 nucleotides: TGTGCCAGCAGCGGGACAGCGAACACCGGGGAGCTGTTTTTT. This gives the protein CASSGTANTGELFF.

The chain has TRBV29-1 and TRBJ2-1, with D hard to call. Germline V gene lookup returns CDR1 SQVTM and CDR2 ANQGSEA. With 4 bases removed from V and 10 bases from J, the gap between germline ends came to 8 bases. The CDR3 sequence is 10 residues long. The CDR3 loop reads CSVGAMEQFF. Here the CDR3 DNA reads TGCAGCGTTGGCGCGATGGAGCAGTTCTTC.

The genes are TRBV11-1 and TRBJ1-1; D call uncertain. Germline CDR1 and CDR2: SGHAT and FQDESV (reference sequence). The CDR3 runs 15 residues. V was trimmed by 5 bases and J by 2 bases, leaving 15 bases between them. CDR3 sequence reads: CASSPSSGDNTEAFF. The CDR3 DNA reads TGTGCCAGCAGCCCTAGTTCGGGAGATAACACTGAAGCTTTCTTT.

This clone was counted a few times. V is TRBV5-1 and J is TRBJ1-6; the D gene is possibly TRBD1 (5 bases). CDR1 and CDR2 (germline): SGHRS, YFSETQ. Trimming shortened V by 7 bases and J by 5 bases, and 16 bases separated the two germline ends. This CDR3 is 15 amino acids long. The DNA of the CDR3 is TGCGCCAGCCAGGCGGGGGTTGCGGATAATTCACCCCTCCACTTT. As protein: CASQAGVADNSPLHF.

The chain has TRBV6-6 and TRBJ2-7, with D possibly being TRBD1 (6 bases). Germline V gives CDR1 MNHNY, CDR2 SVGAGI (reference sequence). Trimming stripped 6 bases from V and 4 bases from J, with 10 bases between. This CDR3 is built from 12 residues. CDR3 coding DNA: TGTGCCAGCAGCCGTAGGGGGTACGAGCAGTACTTC. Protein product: CASSRRGYEQYF.

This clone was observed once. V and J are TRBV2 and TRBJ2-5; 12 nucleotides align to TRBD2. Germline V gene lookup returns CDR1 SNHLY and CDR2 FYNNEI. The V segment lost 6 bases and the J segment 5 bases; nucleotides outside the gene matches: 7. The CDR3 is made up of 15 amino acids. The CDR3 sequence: CASRKAGTSGETQYF. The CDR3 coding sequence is TGTGCCAGCAGAAAAGCCGGGACTAGCGGGGAGACCCAGTACTTC.

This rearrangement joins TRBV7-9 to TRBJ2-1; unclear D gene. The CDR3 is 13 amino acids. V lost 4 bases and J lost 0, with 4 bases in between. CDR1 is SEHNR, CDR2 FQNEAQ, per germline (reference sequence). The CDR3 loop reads CASSSGSYNEQFF. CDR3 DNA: TGTGCCAGCAGCTCGGGCTCCTACAATGAGCAGTTCTTC.

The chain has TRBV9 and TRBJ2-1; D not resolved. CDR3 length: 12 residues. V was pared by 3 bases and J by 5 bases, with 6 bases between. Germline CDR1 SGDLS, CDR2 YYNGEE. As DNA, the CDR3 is TGTGCCAGCAGCGCAAGCCACAATGAGCAGTTCTTC. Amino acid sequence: CASSASHNEQFF.

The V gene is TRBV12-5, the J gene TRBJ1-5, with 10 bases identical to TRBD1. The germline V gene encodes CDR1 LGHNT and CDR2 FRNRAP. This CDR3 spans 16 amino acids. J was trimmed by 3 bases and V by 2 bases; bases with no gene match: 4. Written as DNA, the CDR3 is TGTGCTAGTGGTTTGTATGGGACAGGGGTCAATCAGCCCCAGCATTTT. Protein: CASGLYGTGVNQPQHF.

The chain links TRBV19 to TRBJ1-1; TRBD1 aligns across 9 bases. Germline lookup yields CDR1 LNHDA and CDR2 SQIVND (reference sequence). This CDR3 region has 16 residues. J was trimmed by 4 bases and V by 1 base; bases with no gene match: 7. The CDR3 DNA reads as TGTGCCAGTAGTATAGCGACGACAGGGGGTAGCACTGAAGCTTTCTTT. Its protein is CASSIATTGGSTEAFF.